Each of the 6 T cell receptor beta chains below was sequenced from the same sample in a study of T cell repertoires in cytomegalovirus infection. TCRdb reprocessed the reads with MiXCR, giving one entry per CDR3 protein. Among nearly 450,000 distinct CDR3 sequences listed, roughly 30% were seen once. The material sequenced was PBMCs. Receptor source: a human donor in good health (CMV status not recorded). Some clones in this sample may be carry-over from other donors' samples.

This chain links TRBV20-1 with TRBJ2-5, with 12 bases identical to TRBD2. There are 17 residues in the CDR3. Germline V CDR1 and CDR2: DFQATT, SNEGSKA (reference sequence). The J segment lost 0 bases and the V segment lost 5 bases, leaving 10 bases of the junction unmatched. CDR3 in amino acids: CSASGTSGSVYQETQYF. CDR3 coding DNA: TGCAGTGCTTCCGGGACTAGCGGGTCCGTTTACCAAGAGACCCAGTACTTC.

The rearrangement uses TRBV15 and TRBJ2-1, with no clear D. Germline V lookup: CDR1 LNHNV, CDR2 YYDKDF (reference sequence). V shed 0 bases and J shed 9 bases, with 3 bases lying between them. The CDR3 has 11 amino acids. DNA of the CDR3: TGTGCCACCAGCAGAGAGAGTGAGCAGTTCTTC. Its translation: CATSRESEQFF.

The J gene is TRBJ2-7, the V gene TRBV12-3 or TRBV12-4; D possibly uses TRBD1 or TRBD2 (6 bases each). The germline V and J ends were trimmed by 0 bases and 2 bases, with 11 bases remaining between them. The CDR3 runs 15 residues. The CDR3 DNA reads as TGTGCCAGCAGTTTAGCCCCTGGGGGGCCCTACGAGCAGTACTTC. Translating gives CASSLAPGGPYEQYF.

The chain combines TRBV28 with TRBJ2-5, with 7 bases identical to TRBD1. With 6 bases clipped from V and 1 base from J, the junction kept 8 bases outside the gene matches. There are 15 residues in the CDR3. Germline values: CDR1 MDHEN, CDR2 SYDVKM. DNA of the CDR3: TGTGCCAGCAGCGGGACAGCTAATATCCAAGAGACCCAGTACTTC. This gives the protein CASSGTANIQETQYF.

The CDR3 DNA follows: TGTGCCAGCAGTCCCGGAAGGGTAGGAGGCTACACCTTC. It encodes CASSPGRVGGYTF. The chain couples TRBV12-3 or TRBV12-4 to TRBJ1-2; D gene ambiguous. Trimming stripped 5 bases from V and 8 bases from J, with 15 bases between. The CDR3 length is 13 residues.

This clonotype was detected many times. V gene TRBV7-2 combines with J gene TRBJ2-1; TRBD2 agrees at 13 bases. The CDR3 runs to 20 residues. V was clipped by 1 base and J by 2 bases; unmatched bases: 11. From germline, CDR1 is SGHTA and CDR2 FQGNSA. The CDR3 region has the DNA TGTGCCAGCAGCTTAGGGCCCAGACTAGCGGGGGGTACGGCCTACAATGAGCAGTTCTTC. Its translation is CASSLGPRLAGGTAYNEQFF.